The 27 T cell receptor beta chains presented below share a single source sample, sequenced in a study of T cell repertoires in cytomegalovirus infection. TCRdb redid the calling of the reads with MiXCR, one entry per CDR3 protein. The table includes 200,000 to 300,000 distinct CDR3 sequences, roughly 13% detected once. Sequenced material: PBMCs. Every receptor here comes from a human donor in good health (CMV status not recorded). Some clones in this sample may be carry-over from other donors' samples.

Of note for this clonotype: With a much larger clone just one base away, this may be a read error. This chain joins TRBV19 and TRBJ2-2, with a weak D call TRBD1 (6 bases). V lost 6 bases, J lost 0 bases, and 11 bases lay in between. The CDR3 runs to 15 residues. Looked up from germline, CDR1 is LNHDA and CDR2 is SQIVND (reference sequence). In nucleotides, the CDR3 is TGTGCCAGTAGCCCAGGGGCGGCGAACACCGGGGAGCTGTTTTTT. Translated: CASSPGAANTGELFF.

This clonotype was seen at least ten times. V gene TRBV7-9 combines with J gene TRBJ1-2, with a weak D call TRBD1 (5 bases). The CDR3 has 13 residues. Germline values: CDR1 SEHNR, CDR2 FQNEAQ (reference sequence). Trimming cost V 1 base and J 3 bases, with 6 bases left between them. CDR3 region: CASSLVQDYGYTF. The CDR3, as DNA: TGTGCCAGCAGCTTAGTACAGGACTATGGCTACACCTTC.

This clonotype has a count of ten or more. This chain joins TRBV12-3 or TRBV12-4 and TRBJ2-7; D is unresolved. V gave up 5 bases and J gave up 0 bases, with 5 bases separating them. CDR3 length: 12 amino acids. The CDR3 DNA follows: TGTGCCAGCAGTGTCAACTCCTACGAGCAGTACTTC. Amino acid sequence: CASSVNSYEQYF.

This clonotype turned up a few times. The chain combines TRBV19 with TRBJ2-3; the match to TRBD1 covers 9 bases. After removal of 6 bases from V and 1 base from J, the junction contained 11 bases not matched to a gene. There are 17 residues in the CDR3. Germline V lookup: CDR1 LNHDA, CDR2 SQIVND (reference sequence). CDR3 loop: CASSSAGTGWRTDTQYF. CDR3 DNA sequence: TGTGCCAGTAGCTCCGCCGGGACAGGGTGGCGCACAGATACGCAGTATTTT.

This clonotype was seen only a few times. V is TRBV5-8 and J is TRBJ2-1; D is perhaps TRBD1 (5 bases). Germline CDR1 and CDR2: SGHTS and YDEGEE. Trimming took 2 bases from V and 4 from J, leaving 13 bases between them. There are 15 residues in the CDR3. In DNA, the CDR3 is TGTGCCAGCAGCTTTCGAGGACAAATTTACAATGAGCAGTTCTTC. Translating gives CASSFRGQIYNEQFF.

This clonotype was counted ten times or more. This chain connects TRBV6-1 to TRBJ2-7; D is possibly TRBD1 (5 bases). Germline V lookup: CDR1 MNHNS, CDR2 SASEGT. CDR3 size: 15 residues. Deletions cut 8 bases from V and 1 base from J, with 18 bases between. CDR3 nucleotides: TGTGCCAGCGCGTACTCCAGGGTTTTGTCCTACGAGCAGTACTTC. Protein sequence: CASAYSRVLSYEQYF.

This clonotype showed up many times. The V call is TRBV7-2, the J call TRBJ1-5; D gene ambiguous. CDR3 length equals 15 residues. CDR1 and CDR2 (germline): SGHTA, FQGNSA. V was shortened by 5 bases and J by 7 bases, with 18 bases between the two germline ends. In DNA form, the CDR3 reads TGTGCCAGCAGCCTTGGCGGGAGGACGGGACAGCCCCAGCATTTT. It codes for CASSLGGRTGQPQHF.

The gene calls are TRBV28 and TRBJ1-3; 7 bases match TRBD1. The CDR3 sequence is 13 residues long. J was trimmed by 3 bases and V by 7 bases; bases with no gene match: 3. Germline-derived CDR1 and CDR2 are MDHEN and SYDVKM. This CDR3 reads CASTTGIGNTIYF. The CDR3 nucleotides read TGTGCCAGCACGACAGGGATTGGAAACACCATATATTTT.

The table lists this clonotype with a few counts. This chain uses TRBV7-2 with TRBJ1-1; a possible D gene is TRBD1 (5 bases). Germline V gives CDR1 SGHTA, CDR2 FQGNSA. Trimming took off 4 bases at V and 4 bases at J, with 10 bases between the two ends. The CDR3 sequence is 13 residues long. CDR3 in amino acids: CASSWTRTTEAFF. In nucleotides, the CDR3 is TGTGCCAGCAGCTGGACAAGGACCACTGAAGCTTTCTTT.

This chain uses TRBV14 with TRBJ2-5; no reliable D call. CDR3 length: 15 amino acids. Germline V gene sequence: CDR1 SGHDN, CDR2 FVKESK. V was trimmed by 2 bases and J by 5 bases, leaving 15 bases between them. The CDR3 is CASSQRTVSTETQYF. The CDR3, as DNA: TGTGCCAGCAGCCAACGGACCGTCTCCACCGAGACCCAGTACTTC. Together with reference TRBV14 and TRBJ2-5, the CDR3 gives the full variable domain: EAGVTQFPSHSVIEKGQTVTLRCDPISGHDNLYWYRRVMGKEIKFLLHFVKESKQDESGMPNNRFLAERTGGTYSTLKVQPAELEDSGVYFCASSQRTVSTETQYFGPGTRLLVL.

Ten or more counts support this clonotype. The chain employs TRBV12-3 or TRBV12-4 and TRBJ1-5, with 9 bases lining up with TRBD1. V shed 6 bases, J shed 5 bases, and the junction held 11 bases outside the gene matches. This CDR3 has 16 amino acids. CDR3 loop: CASSPPGQGGHQPQHF. The CDR3 DNA reads as TGTGCCAGCAGCCCACCGGGACAGGGAGGTCATCAGCCCCAGCATTTT.

This clonotype has only a few counts. V and J are TRBV6-5 and TRBJ2-2; TRBD1 aligns across 9 bases. Trimming cost V 1 base and J 4 bases; bases outside gene matches: 4. CDR3 length equals 16 residues. Per the germline V gene, CDR1 is MNHEY and CDR2 is SVGAGI. CDR3 bases: TGTGCCAGCAGTTACTTATTACAGGGGGCCACCGGGGAGCTGTTTTTT. This codes for CASSYLLQGATGELFF.

This clonotype was recorded at least ten times. The J gene is TRBJ2-1, the V gene TRBV14, with D maybe TRBD1 (5 bases). This CDR3 spans 14 amino acids. V lost 4 bases to trimming and J lost 4 bases, with 11 bases between them. Germline CDR1 SGHDN, CDR2 FVKESK. The CDR3 loop is CASSLQAKYNEQFF. The CDR3 DNA follows: TGTGCCAGCAGCCTACAGGCTAAATACAATGAGCAGTTCTTC. Drawing the rest from reference TRBV14 and TRBJ2-1, the complete variable domain is EAGVTQFPSHSVIEKGQTVTLRCDPISGHDNLYWYRRVMGKEIKFLLHFVKESKQDESGMPNNRFLAERTGGTYSTLKVQPAELEDSGVYFCASSLQAKYNEQFFGPGTRLTVL.

This clonotype showed up many times. The chain has TRBV7-2 and TRBJ2-7; the D is unclear. This CDR3 has 11 amino acids. V shed 4 bases and J shed 4 bases, with 5 bases lying between them. Germline V gene sequence: CDR1 SGHTA, CDR2 FQGNSA. CDR3 protein: CASSYEYEQYF. The CDR3 DNA sequence: TGTGCCAGCAGCTACGAATACGAGCAGTACTTC.

This clonotype came up once. The genes are TRBV15 and TRBJ2-5; D not resolved. Germline V gene data show CDR1 as LNHNV and CDR2 as YYDKDF (reference sequence). Trimming removed 3 bases from V and 2 bases from J, with 13 bases in between. This CDR3 spans 15 amino acids. This chain's CDR3 is CATSRRRAIQETQYF. The CDR3 nucleotides read TGTGCCACCAGCAGGCGCCGGGCGATTCAAGAGACCCAGTACTTC.

With regard to this clonotype: Possible read error: a much larger clone is one base away. This chain connects TRBV7-2 to TRBJ2-3; D may be TRBD2 (6 bases). The CDR3 length is 13 residues. Per the germline V gene, CDR1 is SGHTA and CDR2 is FQGNSA. CDR3 in amino acids: CANSPDYPMTQYF. The CDR3 nucleotides read TGTGCCAACAGCCCGGACTACCCCATGACGCAGTATTTT.

This clonotype was counted ten times or more. The V and J genes are TRBV4-3 and TRBJ2-2; TRBD1 might be the D (6 bases). The length of the CDR3 is 15 residues. With 0 bases removed from V and 4 bases from J, the gap between germline ends came to 9 bases. The germline V gene encodes CDR1 LGHNA and CDR2 YSLEER. CDR3 sequence: CASSQDNRVTGELFF. The CDR3, as DNA: TGCGCCAGCAGCCAAGATAACAGGGTCACCGGGGAGCTGTTTTTT.

This clonotype was counted ten times or more. The rearrangement links TRBV7-2 to TRBJ2-7; 9 bases are a match to TRBD2. CDR1 and CDR2 from the germline V gene are SGHTA and FQGNSA. V lost 6 bases to trimming and J lost 4 bases; unmatched junction nucleotides: 4. The CDR3 contains 13 residues. This CDR3 is CASRHSGSYEQYF. CDR3 sequence (DNA): TGTGCCAGCAGACATAGCGGGAGTTACGAGCAGTACTTC.

The chain employs TRBV6-1 and TRBJ1-5; no clear D gene. Germline V gene sequence: CDR1 MNHNS, CDR2 SASEGT. Trimming removed 3 bases at V and 4 bases at J, with 16 bases between. CDR3 length equals 16 residues. CDR3 in DNA: TGTGCCAGCAGTGAGGTTCGGAGCTTGGGTAATCAGCCCCAGCATTTT. It is translated as CASSEVRSLGNQPQHF.

The V gene is TRBV29-1, the J gene TRBJ2-5, with D perhaps given as TRBD1 or TRBD2 (5 bases each). Trimming removed 7 bases at V and 5 bases at J, with 14 bases between. The CDR3 sequence is 12 residues long. Germline CDR1 SQVTM, CDR2 ANQGSEA. The CDR3 protein is CSAHRGGETQYF. The CDR3 coding sequence is TGCAGCGCCCACCGGGGCGGGGAGACCCAGTACTTC. Together with reference TRBV29-1 and TRBJ2-5, the CDR3 gives the full variable domain: SAVISQKPSRDICQRGTSLTIQCQVDSQVTMMFWYRQQPGQSLTLIATANQGSEATYESGFVIDKFPISRPNLTFSTLTVSNMSPEDSSIYLCSAHRGGETQYFGPGTRLLVL.

There are many counts of this clonotype. The V gene is TRBV19, the J gene TRBJ1-1; 10 nucleotides line up with TRBD1. Germline V lookup: CDR1 LNHDA, CDR2 SQIVND (reference sequence). V lost 1 base to trimming and J lost 6 bases; unmatched junction nucleotides: 11. The CDR3 runs 17 residues. The CDR3: CASSIAPPGQGQPEAFF. The CDR3 DNA is TGTGCCAGTAGTATAGCGCCTCCGGGACAGGGGCAACCTGAAGCTTTCTTT.

The V and J genes are TRBV7-8 and TRBJ2-3; 9 positions match TRBD2. The V gene's germline CDR1 is SGHVS and CDR2 FQNEAQ. V trimming: 2 bases; J trimming: 4 bases; junction bases outside the gene matches: 4. CDR3 size: 15 residues. CDR3 sequence (DNA): TGTGCCAGCAGCTTAAATAGCGGGAGTGCAGATACGCAGTATTTT. The encoded protein is CASSLNSGSADTQYF.

This clonotype was found many times. J is TRBJ2-7 and V is TRBV10-3; D gene ambiguous. V was trimmed by 4 bases and J by 0 bases, leaving 16 bases between them. The germline gives CDR1 ENHRY, CDR2 SYGVKD. This CDR3 is 16 amino acids long. For the CDR3, the DNA is TGTGCCATCAGTGCGACAACCGGGTCGCTCTCCTACGAGCAGTACTTC. This encodes CAISATTGSLSYEQYF.

Worth noting for this clonotype: A much bigger clone sits one base away, suggesting this may be a read error. The J gene is TRBJ1-5, the V gene TRBV28; 8 bases agree with TRBD1. Germline CDR1 is MDHEN and CDR2 is SYDVKM. This CDR3 has 15 amino acids. The CDR3 DNA reads TGTGCCAGCAGCCCCGGACAGGGCAGCGTTCAGCCCCAGCTTTTT. It specifies CASSPGQGSVQPQLF.

V usage is TRBV27 and J usage is TRBJ2-7; 9 bases match TRBD1. After removal of 6 bases from V and 3 bases from J, the junction contained 9 bases not matched to a gene. Germline lookup yields CDR1 MNHEY and CDR2 SMNVEV (reference sequence). The CDR3 runs 15 residues. DNA of the CDR3: TGTGCCAGCAGAACCGGGACAGGGTCAATCTACGAGCAGTACTTC. Encoded protein: CASRTGTGSIYEQYF.

This clonotype was seen only once. The chain couples TRBV20-1 to TRBJ2-3; D is unclear. V dropped 8 bases and J dropped 10 bases, with 7 bases sitting between them. Germline CDR1 reads DFQATT; CDR2 reads SNEGSKA (reference sequence). CDR3 length: 8 amino acids. CDR3 region: CSLKPQYF. CDR3 DNA sequence: TGCAGTTTGAAGCCGCAGTATTTT.

The V gene is TRBV7-2, the J gene TRBJ2-1; 14 bases map to TRBD2. Germline loops: CDR1 SGHTA, CDR2 FQGNSA. The CDR3 runs 15 residues. Losses at the gene ends were 4 bases for V and 8 bases for J; bases not matched to a gene: 4. The CDR3 DNA reads TGTGCCAGCAGCTACAAGACTAGCGGGAGGGATGAGCAGTTCTTC. As protein: CASSYKTSGRDEQFF.